Shown below are 21 T cell receptor beta chains from a single sample sequenced in a study of shared clonotypes between healthy human individuals. CD8 cells regarded as naive lacked CD45RO, were positively chosen for CCR7, and omitted terminally differentiated effector memory CD45RA+ cells. The data were produced by immunoSEQ multiplex PCR, yet TCRdb's version contains in-frame clones alone and is incomplete. The sample lists 2 million to 2.5 million clones, more than 85% seen once, with 1.5% to 2% in the top ten. Sequencing was performed on naive CD8+ T cells from PBMCs. The receptors stem from a man aged 18 to 30 in good health. Some clones in this sample may be carry-over from other donors' samples.

This clone was seen a few times. The chain couples TRBV5-5 to TRBJ2-7; TRBD1 matches 11 bases. Trimming removed 3 bases from V and 3 bases from J; junction bases left unmatched: 5. Per the germline V gene, CDR1 is SGHKS and CDR2 is YYEKEE (reference sequence). The CDR3 has 15 residues. The CDR3 nucleotides read TGTGCCAGCAGCTCGGACAGGGGGCTCATCTACGAGCAGTACTTC. Protein: CASSSDRGLIYEQYF.

This rearrangement joins TRBV7-9 to TRBJ2-3; no definite D call. The CDR3 totals 15 residues. Germline lookup yields CDR1 SEHNR and CDR2 FQNEAQ (reference sequence). V gave up 1 base and J gave up 2 bases, with 10 bases separating them. As DNA, the CDR3 is TGTGCCAGCAGCTTAGTTTTCTTAGACACAGATACGCAGTATTTT. It yields the protein CASSLVFLDTDTQYF.

This clone turned up a few times. The chain employs TRBV19 and TRBJ1-1; 7 nucleotides line up with TRBD1. J was trimmed by 3 bases and V by 8 bases; bases with no gene match: 3. This CDR3 is 12 amino acids long. CDR1 and CDR2 from the germline V gene are LNHDA and SQIVND (reference sequence). CDR3: CASDTGDTEAFF. CDR3 nucleotides: TGTGCCAGTGATACAGGGGACACTGAAGCTTTCTTT.

The DNA of the CDR3 is TGTGCCAGCAGCTTATTGGGCGGGAGGATTTACAATGAGCAGTTCTTC. Protein product: CASSLLGGRIYNEQFF. The chain is built from TRBV7-2 and TRBJ2-1; 8 nucleotides line up with TRBD2. The CDR3 totals 16 residues. The trim removed 2 bases at V and 4 bases at J, leaving 7 bases unmatched. Germline V lookup: CDR1 SGHTA, CDR2 FQGNSA.

The gene calls are TRBV27 and TRBJ2-1; 9 nucleotides match TRBD2. The germline gives CDR1 MNHEY, CDR2 SMNVEV (reference sequence). Unmatched junction bases numbered 12, after V lost 2 bases and J lost 7 bases. The CDR3 runs to 17 residues. The CDR3 DNA follows: TGTGCCAGCAGTTTACCCTCTCTAGCGGGAAACACGAATGAGCAGTTCTTC. This sequence encodes CASSLPSLAGNTNEQFF.

V gene TRBV4-3 combines with J gene TRBJ1-5, with D possibly being TRBD1 (6 bases). V was clipped by 1 base and J by 0 bases, with 10 bases between them. Germline V CDR1 and CDR2: LGHNA, YSLEER. The CDR3 spans 16 residues. The CDR3 nucleotides read TGCGCCAGCAGCCAAGGGACAGCATATAGCAATCAGCCCCAGCATTTT. It yields the protein CASSQGTAYSNQPQHF.

The count of this clone is one. The chain couples TRBV10-3 to TRBJ2-6; 7 bases line up with TRBD1. Trimming at V came to 6 bases and at J to 0 bases, leaving 8 bases not matched to a gene. The CDR3 loop spans 17 amino acids. CDR1 is ENHRY and CDR2 is SYGVKD in the germline V gene. Written as DNA, the CDR3 is TGTGCCATCAGACGGACAGGCCAAAGCTCTGGGGCCAACGTCCTGACTTTC. This encodes CAIRRTGQSSGANVLTF.

This chain joins TRBV2 and TRBJ2-1; 8 bases are shared with TRBD1. There are 14 residues in the CDR3. The V and J ends lost 9 bases and 4 bases, in that order; junction bases with no gene match: 8. CDR1 is SNHLY and CDR2 is FYNNEI in the germline V gene. The CDR3, as DNA: TGTGCCAGAGGTGGGACAGGAGATTACAATGAGCAGTTCTTC. Translated, it gives CARGGTGDYNEQFF.

Written as DNA, the CDR3 is TGTGCCAGCAGGGCCCAAGCGGTCCTAGGGGCAGATACGCAGTATTTT. Residues: CASRAQAVLGADTQYF. The V and J genes are TRBV28 and TRBJ2-3; D is perhaps TRBD1 or TRBD2 (5 bases each). This CDR3 spans 16 amino acids. From germline, CDR1 is MDHEN and CDR2 SYDVKM. The ends were cut back, 6 bases at V and 4 bases at J, with 20 bases in the middle.

The gene calls are TRBV4-1 and TRBJ2-3, with TRBD2 matching 7 bases. Germline V gene data show CDR1 as MGHRA and CDR2 as YSYEKL. V dropped 0 bases and J dropped 3; count of bases not matched to a gene: 12. This CDR3 spans 18 amino acids. CDR3 coding DNA: TGCGCCAGCAGCCAAGATTTGGTTCGGCGGGAGCCTACAGATACGCAGTATTTT. This sequence encodes CASSQDLVRREPTDTQYF.

The V gene is TRBV29-1, the J gene TRBJ2-7; 12 bases are a match to TRBD2. Trimming removed 6 bases from V and 5 bases from J; junction bases left unmatched: 8. CDR1 and CDR2 (germline): SQVTM, ANQGSEA. This CDR3 is built from 14 residues. For the CDR3, the DNA is TGCAGCGTGCGGACTAGCGGGACCTACGACGAGCAGTACTTC. Translation: CSVRTSGTYDEQYF.

This chain joins TRBV4-1 and TRBJ2-2; D is ambiguous. The CDR3 spans 15 residues. Trimming removed 1 base at V and 2 bases at J, with 8 bases between. CDR1 and CDR2 from the germline V gene are MGHRA and YSYEKL. The CDR3 loop is CASSQGRHNTGELFF. DNA of the CDR3: TGCGCCAGCAGCCAAGGTCGCCACAACACCGGGGAGCTGTTTTTT.

The V call is TRBV2, the J call TRBJ2-7; a possible D gene is TRBD2 (6 bases). The germline gives CDR1 SNHLY, CDR2 FYNNEI. CDR3 length: 13 residues. V was pared by 3 bases and J by 5 bases, with 11 bases between. The CDR3 nucleotides are TGTGCCAGCAGTGACAGGGAGGCCAACGAGCAGTACTTC. It specifies CASSDREANEQYF.

The genes are TRBV4-2 and TRBJ2-3; D remains unclear. The CDR3 loop spans 16 amino acids. Per the germline V gene, CDR1 is LGHNA and CDR2 is YNFKEQ. V was trimmed by 0 bases and J by 4 bases, leaving 14 bases between them. The CDR3 DNA is TGTGCCAGCAGCCAAGAATTGGGGTACTCCCCAGATACGCAGTATTTT. It encodes CASSQELGYSPDTQYF.

The chain uses TRBV11-2 and TRBJ2-1; 12 bases are shared with TRBD2. CDR1 is SGHAT and CDR2 is FQNNGV in the germline V gene. The ends lost 6 bases at V and 4 bases at J; junction bases unmatched: 7. This CDR3 contains 16 residues. CDR3 loop: CASRTGTSGLYNEQFF. The DNA of the CDR3 is TGTGCCAGCAGAACCGGGACTAGCGGGCTGTACAATGAGCAGTTCTTC. Looking up the rest from reference TRBV11-2 and TRBJ2-1 gives the full variable domain: EAGVAQSPRYKIIEKRQSVAFWCNPISGHATLYWYQQILGQGPKLLIQFQNNGVVDDSQLPKDRFSAERLKGVDSTLKIQPAKLEDSAVYLCASRTGTSGLYNEQFFGPGTRLTVL.

J is TRBJ2-6 and V is TRBV4-1; no clear D. The CDR3 spans 19 residues. Germline V CDR1 and CDR2: MGHRA, YSYEKL. Trimming left V 4 bases short and J 0 bases short, with 19 bases between. The CDR3, as DNA: TGCGCCAGCAGCCGTTCCGGGTTGCAGGTAGGCTCTGGGGCCAACGTCCTGACTTTC. Amino acid sequence: CASSRSGLQVGSGANVLTF.

A word on this clone: Other DNA sequences in this specimen translate into the identical CDR3. The chain carries TRBV7-9 and TRBJ1-5, with 10 bases matching TRBD1. Germline V gene data show CDR1 as SEHNR and CDR2 as FQNEAQ (reference sequence). V gave up 5 bases and J gave up 5 bases; unmatched junction bases: 3. This CDR3 region has 14 residues. CDR3 DNA sequence: TGTGCCAGCAGCGGAGGACAGGGGGATCAGCCCCAGCATTTT. The encoded protein is CASSGGQGDQPQHF.

The V call is TRBV2, the J call TRBJ1-2; 7 bases fit TRBD1. CDR1 and CDR2 from the germline V gene are SNHLY and FYNNEI. This CDR3 spans 14 amino acids. V lost 3 bases, J lost 3 bases, and 4 bases stayed unmatched. CDR3 residues: CASSEDRSYYGYTF. The CDR3 DNA is TGTGCCAGCAGTGAGGACAGGAGCTACTATGGCTACACCTTC.

This chain joins TRBV9 and TRBJ1-1, with TRBD1 identical over 7 bases. The CDR3 consists of 15 residues. Germline CDR1 reads SGDLS; CDR2 reads YYNGEE. Germline trimming cut 4 bases from V and 3 bases from J; bases unmatched to any gene: 9. The CDR3 loop reads CASSPGGGSHTEAFF. In nucleotides, the CDR3 is TGTGCCAGCAGCCCAGGGGGGGGCAGTCACACTGAAGCTTTCTTT. The full variable domain, its missing parts supplied by reference TRBV9 and TRBJ1-1, is DSGVTQTPKHLITATGQRVTLRCSPRSGDLSVYWYQQSLDQGLQFLIQYYNGEERAKGNILERFSAQQFPDLHSELNLSSLELGDSALYFCASSPGGGSHTEAFFGQGTRLTVV.

This chain uses TRBV27 with TRBJ2-7; no firm D call. V was cut by 5 bases and J by 4 bases, with 12 bases left in between. This CDR3 region has 13 residues. Germline CDR1 reads MNHEY; CDR2 reads SMNVEV (reference sequence). DNA of the CDR3: TGTGCCAGCAGTACCTTCTCCGGGTACGAGCAGTACTTC. Amino acid sequence: CASSTFSGYEQYF.

The V and J genes are TRBV19 and TRBJ2-1; possibly TRBD2 for D (6 bases). The CDR3 runs to 14 residues. V was cut by 5 bases and J by 8 bases, with 16 bases left in between. Germline CDR1 LNHDA, CDR2 SQIVND (reference sequence). This chain's CDR3 is CASSSTSSAHEQFF. The CDR3 DNA reads as TGTGCCAGTAGTTCGACTAGTTCCGCCCATGAGCAGTTCTTC.